This is a list of T cell receptor beta chains from one sample in a study of T cell responses to AZD1222 COVID-19 vaccine. Using immunoSEQ multiplex PCR, the repertoire was profiled, and TCRdb retains in-frame clones only, with some absent. The table has about 79,000 clones, over 75% seen once. The source was peripheral blood, collected on day 0 of AZD1222 vaccination. The source of these receptors is an adult in good health. Both conserved end residues are part of each CDR3. The D gene is left open where the match is weak. Only some rows state a clone size, as once, few, many or a class for expanded clones.

j_call	clone_size	v_call	d_call	cdr3_nt	cdr3_aa
TRBJ2-7	NA	TRBV11-2	NA	TGTGCCAGCAGCTTAGTGGCTAGCAATCTCTACGAGCAGTACTTC	CASSLVASNLYEQYF
TRBJ2-7	NA	TRBV7-2	NA	TGTGCCAGCAGCTTATTCTATCCCCGGGAGCCTGCTAAGCCCTACGAGCAGTACTTC	CASSLFYPREPAKPYEQYF
TRBJ2-6	once	TRBV30	NA	TGTGCCTGGAGTGTACACGTGGGGGCTTCTGGGGCCAACGTCCTGACTTTC	CAWSVHVGASGANVLTF
TRBJ1-1	once	TRBV30	NA	TGTGCCTGGAGTGTACTCTGGAACACTGAAGCTTTCTTT	CAWSVLWNTEAFF
TRBJ1-5	NA	TRBV7-8	TRBD1	TGTGCCAGCAGCCCTGGGTACAGGGGCTTGAGCAATCAGCCCCAGCATTTT	CASSPGYRGLSNQPQHF
TRBJ2-3	NA	TRBV27	NA	TGTGCCAGCCACACCTGGGGGGCTAGCACAGATACGCAGTATTTT	CASHTWGASTDTQYF
TRBJ2-2	once	TRBV24-1	NA	TGTGCCACCAGTGACCCCCTCAACACCGGGGAGCTGTTTTTT	CATSDPLNTGELFF
TRBJ2-3	NA	TRBV24-1	NA	TGTGCCACCAGTGACTCGACCTTCACAGATACGCAGTATTTT	CATSDSTFTDTQYF
TRBJ2-1	NA	TRBV9	NA	TGTGCCAGCAGCGTAGGGCAGGGAGCCTACAATGAGCAGTTCTTC	CASSVGQGAYNEQFF
TRBJ1-1	NA	TRBV29-1	NA	TGCAGCGTTACAACTGAGGGATTGGGGTTAAACACTGAAGCTTTCTTT	CSVTTEGLGLNTEAFF
TRBJ1-1	NA	TRBV6-5	NA	TGTGCCAGCAGTTTAGGCCGACAGGACACTGAAGCTTTCTTT	CASSLGRQDTEAFF
TRBJ1-4	NA	TRBV6-5	TRBD1	TGTGCCAGCAGTTACTCGGGGACAGGGCGAGAAAAACTGTTTTTT	CASSYSGTGREKLFF
TRBJ2-3	once	TRBV28	NA	TGTGCCAGCAGTTTAGACCCCCTAGTGCGCACAGATACGCAGTATTTT	CASSLDPLVRTDTQYF
TRBJ2-1	NA	TRBV27	NA	TGTGCCAGCAGTTTTGACAGCTCCTACAATGAGCAGTTCTTC	CASSFDSSYNEQFF
TRBJ2-5	NA	TRBV5-4	TRBD2	TGTGCCAGCAGCGGAGGGACTAGCGGGGGACAAGAGACCCAGTACTTC	CASSGGTSGGQETQYF
TRBJ1-5	once	TRBV6-5	NA	TGTGCCAGCAGTTTGGGCGGGACGGGTCAGCCCCAGCATTTT	CASSLGGTGQPQHF
TRBJ1-1	once	TRBV24-1	NA	TGTGCCACCAGTGACCTGGACAGCACTGAAGCTTTCTTT	CATSDLDSTEAFF
TRBJ2-1	NA	TRBV3-1/TRBV3-2	NA	TGTGCCAGCAGCCGCCCGACTCGGGATGAGCAGTTCTTC	CASSRPTRDEQFF
TRBJ2-3	NA	TRBV7-9	TRBD1	TGTGCCAGCAGCTTATCCTCCGGGACAGTAACAGATACGCAGTATTTT	CASSLSSGTVTDTQYF
TRBJ1-1	NA	TRBV19	NA	TGTGCCAGTAGTATCGTTCCGAACACTGAAGCTTTCTTT	CASSIVPNTEAFF
TRBJ1-5	few	TRBV28	NA	TGTGCCAGCAGTTTTGGACAGCTAAATCAGCCCCAGCATTTT	CASSFGQLNQPQHF
TRBJ2-3	NA	TRBV5-1	NA	TGCGCCAGCAGCTTGGCCCAGCTTTTCACAGATACGCAGTATTTT	CASSLAQLFTDTQYF
TRBJ2-1	NA	TRBV2	NA	TGTGCCAGCAGTGAAGTCTTGAGGGGTTCCTCCTACAATGAGCAGTTCTTC	CASSEVLRGSSYNEQFF
TRBJ1-1	NA	TRBV18	NA	TGTGCCAGCTCATGGGGCAGGGATACTGAAGCTTTCTTT	CASSWGRDTEAFF
TRBJ1-2	NA	TRBV6-5	TRBD1	TGTGCCAGCAGTAGGGACAGGGTATATGGCTACACCTTC	CASSRDRVYGYTF
TRBJ1-2	few	TRBV28	NA	TGTGCCAGCAGTCCCCTCACGCGGTGGTACACCTTC	CASSPLTRWYTF
TRBJ1-6	NA	TRBV19	NA	TGTGCCAGTAGTATTAAGGGTCTCCGGGCACCCCTCCACTTT	CASSIKGLRAPLHF
TRBJ2-5	NA	TRBV5-5	TRBD2	TGTGCCAGCAGCTTGGCCCTAGCGGGAGGCCGGGGGGAGACCCAGTACTTC	CASSLALAGGRGETQYF
TRBJ2-1	NA	TRBV2	TRBD1	TGTGCCAGCATCGGGACAGGGGGCAATGAGCAGTTCTTC	CASIGTGGNEQFF
TRBJ2-5	NA	TRBV4-2	NA	TGTGCCAGCAGCCAAGGACCCGGGGGATACCAAGAGACCCAGTACTTC	CASSQGPGGYQETQYF
TRBJ1-1	NA	TRBV12-3/TRBV12-4	NA	TGTGCCAGCAGTTTCGGTGGGAACACTGAAGCTTTCTTT	CASSFGGNTEAFF
TRBJ2-1	few	TRBV5-4	TRBD1	TGTGCCAGCAGCAGGACAGGGGGACCTTACAATGAGCAGTTCTTC	CASSRTGGPYNEQFF
TRBJ2-1	once	TRBV28	TRBD2	TGTGCCAGCAGTTCTAGCGGGGCTATAGACTACAATGAGCAGTTCTTC	CASSSSGAIDYNEQFF
TRBJ1-2	NA	TRBV28	TRBD1	TGTGCCAGCAGGTGGACAGGGGGACGTTATGGCTACACCTTC	CASRWTGGRYGYTF
TRBJ2-2	NA	TRBV7-7	NA	TGTGCCAGCAGCTCCGGGACACGCACCGGGGAGCTGTTTTTT	CASSSGTRTGELFF
TRBJ1-6	NA	TRBV18	NA	TGTGCCAGCTCAGAGTCAGGGGAAAATTCACCCCTCCACTTT	CASSESGENSPLHF
TRBJ1-3	NA	TRBV11-2	NA	TGTGCCAGCAGCTTTGTAGAGTCAATATTCTCTGGAAACACCATATATTTT	CASSFVESIFSGNTIYF
TRBJ1-1	NA	TRBV14	NA	TGTGCCAGCAGCCCCCTAAAGGGTACTGAAGCTTTCTTT	CASSPLKGTEAFF
TRBJ1-4	NA	TRBV6-5	TRBD1	TGTGCCAGCAGAACAGGGGGCCGGGAAAAACTGTTTTTT	CASRTGGREKLFF
TRBJ2-5	NA	TRBV29-1	NA	TGCAGCGTTGAAGCAGCAAGGTTTGAGACCCAGTACTTC	CSVEAARFETQYF
TRBJ2-2	NA	TRBV19	NA	TGTGCCAGTAGTATCTCCCGGAACACCGGGGAGCTGTTTTTT	CASSISRNTGELFF
TRBJ1-2	NA	TRBV30	NA	TGTGCCTGGAGTGAGGTGTGGAGGGGGGCTCAAGGCTACACCTTC	CAWSEVWRGAQGYTF
TRBJ1-5	NA	TRBV27	NA	TGTGCCAGCAGTTTAGGGTGGGGACAGCCCCAGCATTTT	CASSLGWGQPQHF
TRBJ1-2	NA	TRBV18	TRBD1	TGTGCCAGCTCGCCGACAGGGGCGCAGGACTATGGCTACACCTTC	CASSPTGAQDYGYTF
TRBJ1-1	NA	TRBV28	NA	TGTGCCAGCACCTTGGGGTTCACCGGCGAAGCTTTCTTT	CASTLGFTGEAFF
TRBJ2-2	NA	TRBV19	TRBD1	TGTGCCAGTAGTAACCCGGGACAGGGCACCGGGGAGCTGTTTTTT	CASSNPGQGTGELFF
TRBJ2-1	once	TRBV29-1	TRBD1	TGCAGCCCCAGGGGGCCGGGCAATGAGCAGTTCTTC	CSPRGPGNEQFF
TRBJ2-7	NA	TRBV11-2	TRBD1	TGTGCCAGCAGTGTGATCGGACAGGCCTACGAGCAGTACTTC	CASSVIGQAYEQYF
TRBJ2-1	NA	TRBV5-1	NA	TGCGCCAGCAGCTGGAGTCCGTACAATGAGCAGTTCTTC	CASSWSPYNEQFF